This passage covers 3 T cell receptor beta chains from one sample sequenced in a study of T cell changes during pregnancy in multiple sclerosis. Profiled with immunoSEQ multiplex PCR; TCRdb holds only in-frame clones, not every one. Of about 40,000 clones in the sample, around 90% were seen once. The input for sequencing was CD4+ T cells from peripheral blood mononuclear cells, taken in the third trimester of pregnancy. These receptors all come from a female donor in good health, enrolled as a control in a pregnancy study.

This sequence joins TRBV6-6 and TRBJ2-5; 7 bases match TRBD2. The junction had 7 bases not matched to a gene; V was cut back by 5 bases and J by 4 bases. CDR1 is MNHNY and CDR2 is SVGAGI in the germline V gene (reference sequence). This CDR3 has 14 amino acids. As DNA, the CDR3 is TGTGCCAGCAGTCAGAACGGGGAGGGAGAGACCCAGTACTTC. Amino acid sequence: CASSQNGEGETQYF.

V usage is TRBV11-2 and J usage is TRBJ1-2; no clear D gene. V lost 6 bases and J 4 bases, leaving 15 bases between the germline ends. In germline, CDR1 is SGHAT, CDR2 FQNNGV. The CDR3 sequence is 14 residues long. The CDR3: CASSLGTSPYGYTF. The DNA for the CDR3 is TGTGCCAGCAGTCTAGGAACCAGCCCCTATGGCTACACCTTC. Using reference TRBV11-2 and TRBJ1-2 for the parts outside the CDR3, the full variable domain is EAGVAQSPRYKIIEKRQSVAFWCNPISGHATLYWYQQILGQGPKLLIQFQNNGVVDDSQLPKDRFSAERLKGVDSTLKIQPAKLEDSAVYLCASSLGTSPYGYTFGSGTRLTVV.

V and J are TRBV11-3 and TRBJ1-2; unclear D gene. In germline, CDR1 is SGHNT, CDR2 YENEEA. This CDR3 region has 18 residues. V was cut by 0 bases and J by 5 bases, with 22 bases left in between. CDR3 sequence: CASSLDYKGPRGGYGYTF. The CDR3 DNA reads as TGTGCCAGCAGCTTAGATTACAAGGGCCCCCGTGGAGGGTATGGCTACACCTTC.